These 22 T cell receptor beta chains originate from one sample sequenced in a study of blood T cell repertoires in COVID-19. Data came from immunoSEQ multiplex PCR; TCRdb stores just in-frame clones and leaves some out. The table records about 300,000 clones, 75% to 90% of them present only once. The sequencing sample was made of peripheral blood. The receptors here all came from a woman in her 40s who had recovered from COVID-19.

The V call is TRBV19, the J call TRBJ2-5; 12 nucleotides match TRBD2. Per the germline V gene, CDR1 is LNHDA and CDR2 is SQIVND (reference sequence). Trimming at V came to 6 bases and at J to 4 bases, leaving 6 bases not matched to a gene. The CDR3 has 15 amino acids. CDR3 in amino acids: CASRTSGGIPETQYF. The DNA of the CDR3 is TGTGCCAGTAGGACTAGCGGGGGCATCCCAGAGACCCAGTACTTC.

V gene TRBV19 combines with J gene TRBJ2-7; TRBD1 aligns across 7 bases. With 1 base clipped from V and 6 bases from J, the junction kept 12 bases outside the gene matches. This CDR3 contains 16 residues. The germline V gene encodes CDR1 LNHDA and CDR2 SQIVND (reference sequence). The CDR3 bases are TGTGCCAGTAGTATAGGCCCCCCGGGACAGTCCGCCGAGCAGTACTTC. Its translation: CASSIGPPGQSAEQYF.

A few counts support this clone. The chain recombines TRBV11-3 with TRBJ2-1; weak D call: TRBD2 (6 bases). There are 16 residues in the CDR3. Germline lookup yields CDR1 SGHNT and CDR2 YENEEA. With 5 bases removed from V and 0 bases from J, the gap between germline ends came to 14 bases. DNA for the CDR3: TGTGCCAGCAGCCCCGGGGACGGGAGCTCCTACAATGAGCAGTTCTTC. Protein product: CASSPGDGSSYNEQFF.

This chain links TRBV4-1 with TRBJ1-2; D might be TRBD1 (5 bases). Germline V gene data show CDR1 as MGHRA and CDR2 as YSYEKL. The CDR3 runs to 15 residues. V gave up 4 bases and J gave up 2 bases, with 14 bases separating them. In DNA, the CDR3 is TGCGCCAGCAGCCCCCCCAGCAGGGCCAACTATGGCTACACCTTC. Its translation is CASSPPSRANYGYTF.

The rearrangement joins TRBV12-3 or TRBV12-4 to TRBJ2-1; D remains unclear. V dropped 8 bases and J dropped 4 bases, with 6 bases sitting between them. The CDR3 is 11 residues long. This chain's CDR3 is CASALYNEQFF. As DNA, the CDR3 is TGTGCCAGCGCGCTATACAATGAGCAGTTCTTC.

The rearrangement uses TRBV30 and TRBJ2-5; no clear D. Looked up from germline, CDR1 is GTSNPN and CDR2 is SVGIG (reference sequence). Trimming removed 5 bases from V and 5 bases from J, with 12 bases in between. This CDR3 is 12 amino acids long. The CDR3: CAWDGGMETQYF. The CDR3 bases are TGTGCCTGGGACGGTGGTATGGAGACCCAGTACTTC.

The rearrangement joins TRBV9 to TRBJ2-1; tentatively, D is TRBD2 (7 bases). The V gene lost 0 bases and the J gene lost 7 bases, with 23 bases spanning the gap. From germline, CDR1 is SGDLS and CDR2 YYNGEE. CDR3 length: 18 residues. CDR3 nucleotides: TGTGCCAGCAGCGTAGGTTTTAGGTCAGGGGAGGGAAGGAATGAGCAGTTCTTC. Amino acid sequence: CASSVGFRSGEGRNEQFF.

The chain combines TRBV6-4 with TRBJ2-3; TRBD2 matches at 11 bases. Germline CDR1 is MRHNA and CDR2 is SNTAGT. J was trimmed by 5 bases and V by 4 bases; bases with no gene match: 5. The CDR3 extends over 15 amino acids. The CDR3: CASSGTTSGGDTQYF. Written as DNA, the CDR3 is TGTGCCAGCAGTGGGACAACTAGCGGGGGAGATACGCAGTATTTT.

V usage is TRBV10-3 and J usage is TRBJ2-1, with a tentative D call TRBD2 (5 bases). This CDR3 has 12 amino acids. Germline values: CDR1 ENHRY, CDR2 SYGVKD. With 4 bases removed from V and 8 bases from J, the gap between germline ends came to 9 bases. CDR3 sequence: CAISGSGDEQFF. The CDR3 nucleotides read TGTGCCATCAGTGGAAGCGGTGATGAGCAGTTCTTC.

This chain uses TRBV27 with TRBJ2-7, with 7 bases lining up with TRBD1. The trim removed 0 bases at V and 6 bases at J, leaving 8 bases unmatched. Germline-derived CDR1 and CDR2 are MNHEY and SMNVEV (reference sequence). The CDR3 has 15 amino acids. CDR3 DNA sequence: TGTGCCAGCAGTTTATCCCGCAGGGGGTTCGGCGAGCAGTACTTC. This encodes CASSLSRRGFGEQYF.

The chain employs TRBV19 and TRBJ1-4, with D uncertain. The CDR3 length is 11 residues. Germline loops: CDR1 LNHDA, CDR2 SQIVND (reference sequence). V was clipped by 3 bases and J by 15 bases, with 11 bases between them. The CDR3 is CASSISGRVFF. The CDR3 nucleotides read TGTGCCAGTAGTATTTCGGGGAGGGTGTTTTTT. The full variable domain, rest sourced from reference TRBV19 and TRBJ1-4, is DGGITQSPKYLFRKEGQNVTLSCEQNLNHDAMYWYRQDPGQGLRLIYYSQIVNDFQKGDIAEGYSVSREKKESFPLTVTSAQKNPTAFYLCASSISGRVFFGSGTQLSVL.

The V call is TRBV5-1, the J call TRBJ2-5, with 7 positions matching TRBD2. Per germline, CDR1 SGHRS and CDR2 YFSETQ. There are 13 residues in the CDR3. The trim removed 7 bases at V and 4 bases at J, leaving 7 bases unmatched. The CDR3 DNA sequence: TGCGCCAGCGGTGACTCTAGCGGAGAGACCCAGTACTTC. Its translation: CASGDSSGETQYF.

The J gene is TRBJ1-3, the V gene TRBV2; TRBD1 matches 8 bases. Germline assignment: CDR1 SNHLY and CDR2 FYNNEI. V lost 6 bases and J lost 6; bases outside the gene matches: 7. The CDR3 is 14 residues long. The DNA of the CDR3 is TGTGCCAGCAGGGAGGACAGGGTGGAAAACACCATATATTTT. Translated: CASREDRVENTIYF.

The CDR3 coding sequence is TGTGCCAGCAGCCCCCGGACAGGGTTGAGCTCCTACAATGAGCAGTTCTTC. This translates into CASSPRTGLSSYNEQFF. V and J are TRBV9 and TRBJ2-1, with 8 bases aligning to TRBD1. Trimming cost V 4 bases and J 0 bases; bases outside gene matches: 9. CDR1 and CDR2 (germline): SGDLS, YYNGEE. The CDR3 is 17 residues long.

CDR3 bases: TGTGCCAGCAGACGGCCGGGAACCGCGAACACCGGGGAGCTGTTTTTT. Translating it yields CASRRPGTANTGELFF. V and J are TRBV27 and TRBJ2-2, with D tentatively TRBD2 (5 bases). The V gene's germline CDR1 is MNHEY and CDR2 SMNVEV (reference sequence). Trimming pared 6 bases from V and 0 bases from J, leaving 14 bases between. CDR3 length equals 16 residues.

In this sample, this clone turned up a few times. The chain combines TRBV12-3 or TRBV12-4 with TRBJ1-2; D is unresolved. The CDR3 loop spans 12 amino acids. V lost 3 bases and J 6 bases, leaving 8 bases between the germline ends. The CDR3 reads CASSFSRNGYTF. CDR3 nucleotides: TGTGCCAGCAGTTTTTCCAGGAATGGCTACACCTTC.

This clone showed up just a few times. The chain has TRBV5-1 and TRBJ1-3; 7 bases align to TRBD1. Germline trimming cut 0 bases from V and 0 bases from J; bases unmatched to any gene: 9. The CDR3 totals 18 residues. Per the germline V gene, CDR1 is SGHRS and CDR2 is YFSETQ. Here the CDR3 reads CASSLGTGRENSGNTIYF. The DNA of the CDR3 is TGCGCCAGCAGCTTGGGGACAGGCCGTGAGAACTCTGGAAACACCATATATTTT.

The chain uses TRBV7-8 and TRBJ2-1; TRBD2 aligns across 11 bases. Germline assignment: CDR1 SGHVS and CDR2 FQNEAQ. CDR3 size: 17 residues. Unmatched junction bases numbered 7, after V lost 5 bases and J lost 1 base. The CDR3 sequence: CASSPTSGALSYNEQFF. CDR3 nucleotide sequence: TGTGCCAGCAGCCCGACTAGCGGGGCGCTATCCTACAATGAGCAGTTCTTC.

The J gene is TRBJ1-1, the V gene TRBV5-1; perhaps TRBD1 as D (6 bases). V was clipped by 4 bases and J by 6 bases, with 10 bases between them. The germline V gene encodes CDR1 SGHRS and CDR2 YFSETQ. The CDR3 covers 12 residues. In DNA, the CDR3 is TGCGCCAGCAGCAGGGACACCGCTGAAGCTTTCTTT. This codes for CASSRDTAEAFF.

The gene calls are TRBV4-2 and TRBJ2-2; 11 bases align to TRBD2. Losses at the gene ends were 1 base for V and 0 bases for J; bases not matched to a gene: 1. The CDR3 runs 17 residues. Germline V gives CDR1 LGHNA, CDR2 YNFKEQ. CDR3 coding DNA: TGTGCCAGCAGCCAAGGACTAGCGGGGACGAACACCGGGGAGCTGTTTTTT. It translates to CASSQGLAGTNTGELFF.

The chain is built from TRBV4-2 and TRBJ1-2, with 10 bases lining up with TRBD1. Trimming took 7 bases from V and 3 from J; bases not matched to a gene: 14. Germline lookup yields CDR1 LGHNA and CDR2 YNFKEQ. There are 17 residues in the CDR3. CDR3 DNA: TGTGCCAGCACCCTAATCGGACAGGGGGGCAGGGACTATGGCTACACCTTC. This codes for CASTLIGQGGRDYGYTF.

Only one count was recorded for this clone. This rearrangement joins TRBV28 to TRBJ2-4; TRBD1 aligns across 9 bases. V was pared by 6 bases and J by 9 bases, with 12 bases of the junction left unmatched. The CDR3 consists of 15 residues. Germline V gene data show CDR1 as MDHEN and CDR2 as SYDVKM. The CDR3 nucleotides are TGTGCCAGCAGAATATCACCGGGACAGGGAGGCATTCAGTACTTC. Translated, it gives CASRISPGQGGIQYF.